These 6 T cell receptor beta chains originate from one sample sequenced in a study of T cell responses to AZD1222 COVID-19 vaccine listed by TCRdb under 2021. Per the publication, the time point label means: baseline before first vaccination. The library was prepared using the immunoSEQ multiplex PCR assay. TCRdb obtained this table from immuneACCESS and retained in-frame rearrangements with V and J assigned. These tables miss some clones; where compared with another copy, unresolved V genes account for less than half of the shortfall, and the remainder is unexplained. This sample is represented by some 170,000 clones; approximately 91% of them were singletons. 1.5% to 2% of the sample is in the top ten clones. The specimen comprised peripheral blood, sampled on day 0 of AZD1222 vaccination. The receptors stem from an adult in good health.

This chain links TRBV5-1 with TRBJ2-1; 8 nucleotides match TRBD2. V was clipped by 0 bases and J by 10 bases; unmatched bases: 6. The CDR3 consists of 14 residues. The V gene's germline CDR1 is SGHRS and CDR2 YFSETQ. DNA for the CDR3: TGCGCCAGCAGCTTGGCCTCGCGGGAGGCCGAGCAGTTCTTC. It translates to CASSLASREAEQFF.

This clone was seen a handful of times. The chain is built from TRBV18 and TRBJ2-5; no clear D. V was clipped by 2 bases and J by 2 bases, with 9 bases between them. Germline V gives CDR1 KGHSH, CDR2 LQKENI. The CDR3 is 14 residues long. In nucleotides, the CDR3 is TGTGCCAGCTCACCAGGGAATAGACAAGAGACCCAGTACTTC. Translation gives CASSPGNRQETQYF.

The chain couples TRBV18 to TRBJ2-6; 8 bases agree with TRBD1. Germline assignment: CDR1 KGHSH and CDR2 LQKENI. CDR3 length equals 17 residues. Losses at the gene ends were 6 bases for V and 0 bases for J; bases not matched to a gene: 7. The CDR3 DNA is TGTGCCAGCTCTCAGACAGGGGTTAGCTCTGGGGCCAACGTCCTGACTTTC. As protein: CASSQTGVSSGANVLTF.

The chain employs TRBV7-3 and TRBJ2-5; D may be TRBD2 (5 bases). V was clipped by 4 bases and J by 4 bases, with 19 bases between them. The CDR3 contains 16 residues. CDR1 and CDR2 (germline): SGHTA, FQGTGA. In nucleotides, the CDR3 is TGTGCCAGCAGCTCCACCGAGAGAGGGCGCGGAGAGACCCAGTACTTC. As protein: CASSSTERGRGETQYF.

The V and J genes are TRBV7-3 and TRBJ2-3, with D possibly called TRBD1 or TRBD2 (6 bases each). Trimming took 9 bases from V and 6 from J, leaving 16 bases between them. CDR1 and CDR2 from the germline V gene are SGHTA and FQGTGA. The CDR3 totals 13 residues. CDR3 coding DNA: TGTGCCAGTGGGGGGCTAGCGTTCGATACGCAGTATTTT. Translation: CASGGLAFDTQYF.

V gene TRBV5-1 combines with J gene TRBJ2-1, with unresolved D. Germline loops: CDR1 SGHRS, CDR2 YFSETQ. This CDR3 has 16 residues. Trimming removed 0 bases at V and 0 bases at J, with 10 bases between. CDR3 nucleotides: TGCGCCAGCAGCTTGGGGCAGCAAATCTCCTACAATGAGCAGTTCTTC. Amino acids: CASSLGQQISYNEQFF.